Presented here are 30 T cell receptor beta chains from one specimen sequenced in a study of T-cell reconstitution after alpha-beta-depleted transplantation in children. Unique molecular identifiers were used in preparing the TCRbeta library. TCRdb used MiXCR to reprocess the PCR reads, holding one entry per CDR3 protein. The sample records some 200,000 distinct CDR3 sequences, 8.4% being singletons. The source material was PBMCs, mostly from graft donor cells, sampled 360 days after TCRalphabeta/CD19-depleted stem cell transplant. The receptors were gathered from a male patient under 10 years old who had a stem cell transplant for acute myeloid leukemia, so the T cells may come from the graft donor.

The V gene is TRBV9, the J gene TRBJ2-1; 7 positions match TRBD2. The CDR3 length is 15 residues. Germline assignment: CDR1 SGDLS and CDR2 YYNGEE. Losses at the gene ends were 4 bases for V and 7 bases for J; bases not matched to a gene: 11. In nucleotides, the CDR3 is TGTGCCAGCAGCCCCCTCTGGGGAGGGGATAATGAGCAGTTCTTC. Translation: CASSPLWGGDNEQFF.

This clonotype was observed many times. This sequence joins TRBV4-2 and TRBJ2-6; TRBD1 aligns across 7 bases. V trimming: 0 bases; J trimming: 0 bases; junction bases outside the gene matches: 11. The CDR3 has 20 amino acids. The V gene's germline CDR1 is LGHNA and CDR2 YNFKEQ. The CDR3 loop is CASSQDLWDRDFSGANVLTF. CDR3 nucleotide sequence: TGTGCCAGCAGCCAAGATCTTTGGGACAGAGACTTCTCTGGGGCCAACGTCCTGACTTTC.

The rearrangement uses TRBV5-1 and TRBJ2-1; 7 bases map to TRBD1. Trimming took 4 bases from V and 0 from J; bases not matched to a gene: 16. Germline CDR1 reads SGHRS; CDR2 reads YFSETQ. The CDR3 length is 19 residues. This chain's CDR3 is CASSAYRDPDRSSYNEQFF. The CDR3, as DNA: TGCGCCAGCAGCGCATACCGGGACCCGGACAGGAGCTCCTACAATGAGCAGTTCTTC.

The table lists this clonotype with many counts. V is TRBV24-1 and J is TRBJ2-1; 10 positions agree with TRBD2. The germline CDR1 and CDR2 sequences are KGHDR and SFDVKD. The CDR3 is 16 residues long. V was pared by 2 bases and J by 5 bases, with 5 bases of the junction left unmatched. CDR3 loop: CATSDSGTSANNEQFF. The CDR3 region has the DNA TGTGCCACCAGTGATTCCGGGACTAGCGCCAACAATGAGCAGTTCTTC.

This chain links TRBV12-3 or TRBV12-4 with TRBJ1-5; TRBD1 is a possible D gene (5 bases). The CDR3 has 14 amino acids. V was clipped by 6 bases and J by 4 bases, with 13 bases between them. The CDR3 sequence: CASRPSGGNQPQHF. CDR3 in DNA: TGTGCCAGCAGGCCTAGTGGGGGGAATCAGCCCCAGCATTTT.

The sample holds many counts of this clonotype. The rearrangement joins TRBV3-1 to TRBJ2-3, with 11 positions matching TRBD2. Germline-derived CDR1 and CDR2 are LGHDT and YNNKEL (reference sequence). The CDR3 contains 18 residues. With V trimmed by 4 bases and J by 7 bases, 16 bases remained unmatched. CDR3 region: CASSPLRRLAGNANTQYF. Here the CDR3 DNA reads TGTGCCAGCAGCCCCCTCCGGAGACTAGCGGGAAACGCGAATACGCAGTATTTT.

The gene calls are TRBV6-1 and TRBJ1-2, with TRBD1 matching over 8 bases. The J segment lost 13 bases and the V segment lost 6 bases, leaving 19 bases of the junction unmatched. This CDR3 region has 15 residues. Germline CDR1 MNHNS, CDR2 SASEGT. The CDR3: CASSPETRDRPSRTF. The CDR3 bases are TGTGCCAGCAGCCCCGAAACCCGGGACAGGCCCTCACGCACCTTC.

The sample holds a few counts of this clonotype. The V gene is TRBV4-2, the J gene TRBJ2-7; 16 bases fit TRBD2. V was pared by 0 bases and J by 6 bases, with 11 bases of the junction left unmatched. The length of the CDR3 is 19 residues. Germline loops: CDR1 LGHNA, CDR2 YNFKEQ. The CDR3 region has the DNA TGTGCCAGCAGCCAAGATCCTCCCGACGGGACTAGCGGGAGGGGCGAGCAGTACTTC. Residues: CASSQDPPDGTSGRGEQYF.

The genes are TRBV2 and TRBJ1-6; D not resolved. The CDR3 length is 11 residues. V dropped 9 bases and J dropped 8 bases, with 8 bases sitting between them. Germline V gene sequence: CDR1 SNHLY, CDR2 FYNNEI. The CDR3 protein is CARGTDSPLHF. Written as DNA, the CDR3 is TGTGCCAGGGGAACGGATTCACCCCTCCACTTT. The variable domain in full, with the rest retrieved from reference TRBV2 and TRBJ1-6, is EPEVTQTPSHQVTQMGQEVILRCVPISNHLYFYWYRQILGQKVEFLVSFYNNEISEKSEIFDDQFSVERPDGSNFTLKIRSTKLEDSAMYFCARGTDSPLHFGNGTRLTVT.

The table lists this clonotype with a few counts. The chain joins TRBV2 to TRBJ2-1; D gene ambiguous. CDR1 is SNHLY, CDR2 FYNNEI, per germline. The V gene lost 1 base and the J gene lost 1 base, with 8 bases spanning the gap. The CDR3 totals 15 residues. The CDR3: CASSEGVWSYNEQFF. Written as DNA, the CDR3 is TGTGCCAGCAGTGAAGGGGTATGGTCCTACAATGAGCAGTTCTTC.

This clonotype was seen many times. The rearrangement joins TRBV5-6 to TRBJ1-6; 9 bases line up with TRBD1. The CDR3 length is 13 residues. Germline loops: CDR1 SGHDT, CDR2 YYEEEE. The trim removed 4 bases at V and 7 bases at J, leaving 0 bases unmatched. The CDR3 protein is CASSGQGNSPLHF. CDR3 bases: TGTGCCAGCAGCGGACAGGGGAATTCACCCCTCCACTTT.

This clonotype was picked up many times. The chain is built from TRBV29-1 and TRBJ2-1, with 8 nucleotides matching TRBD1. In germline, CDR1 is SQVTM, CDR2 ANQGSEA. The CDR3 has 14 residues. V lost 3 bases, J lost 8 bases, and 9 bases stayed unmatched. This CDR3 reads CSVDPPGQGDEQFF. For the CDR3, the DNA is TGCAGCGTTGATCCCCCCGGACAGGGCGATGAGCAGTTCTTC.

There are many counts of this clonotype. The J gene is TRBJ2-3, the V gene TRBV20-1, with TRBD2 matching 9 bases. The CDR3 runs 14 residues. Germline loops: CDR1 DFQATT, CDR2 SNEGSKA (reference sequence). V shed 1 base and J 5 bases; nucleotides not matched to a gene: 4. CDR3 amino acids: CSARVAGEGDTQYF. In DNA form, the CDR3 reads TGCAGTGCTAGAGTAGCGGGGGAGGGAGATACGCAGTATTTT.

This clonotype showed up just a few times. The chain recombines TRBV4-1 with TRBJ2-1; the D gene is possibly TRBD2 (5 bases). Germline assignment: CDR1 MGHRA and CDR2 YSYEKL. V gave up 5 bases and J gave up 0 bases, with 14 bases separating them. There are 16 residues in the CDR3. CDR3 nucleotide sequence: TGCGCCAGCAGCACACGCGGGTTAAGCTCCTACAATGAGCAGTTCTTC. This gives the protein CASSTRGLSSYNEQFF.

A few counts support this clonotype. Here the CDR3 DNA reads TGTGCCAGCAGCATCTTTCTAGGCGGATCGAGAGAGACCCAGTACTTC. It encodes CASSIFLGGSRETQYF. V is TRBV7-8 and J is TRBJ2-5, with D hard to call. The germline gives CDR1 SGHVS, CDR2 FQNEAQ. This CDR3 is built from 16 residues. V dropped 5 bases and J dropped 4 bases, with 20 bases sitting between them.

This clonotype was found many times. The chain combines TRBV7-3 with TRBJ2-2; D is unresolved. The CDR3 is 15 residues long. V shed 1 base and J shed 1 base, with 7 bases lying between them. Germline values: CDR1 SGHTA, CDR2 FQGTGA. The CDR3 sequence is CASSLSPQNTGELFF. CDR3 DNA sequence: TGTGCCAGCAGCTTAAGTCCCCAGAACACCGGGGAGCTGTTTTTT. Using reference TRBV7-3 and TRBJ2-2 for the parts outside the CDR3, the full variable domain is GAGVSQTPSNKVTEKGKYVELRCDPISGHTALYWYRQSLGQGPEFLIYFQGTGAADDSGLPNDRFFAVRPEGSVSTLKIQRTERGDSAVYLCASSLSPQNTGELFFGEGSRLTVL.

This clonotype was counted at least ten times. The chain employs TRBV29-1 and TRBJ1-1; a weak D match, TRBD1 (5 bases). Trimming shortened V by 5 bases and J by 1 base, and 14 bases separated the two germline ends. This CDR3 contains 14 residues. Germline-derived CDR1 and CDR2 are SQVTM and ANQGSEA. The CDR3: CSVKGHSSNTEAFF. For the CDR3, the DNA is TGCAGCGTTAAAGGACACAGTTCGAACACTGAAGCTTTCTTT.

CDR3 protein: CASSPLAGSYNEQFF. In nucleotides, the CDR3 is TGTGCCAGCTCACCATTAGCGGGATCCTACAATGAGCAGTTCTTC. The chain links TRBV18 to TRBJ2-1; 8 positions agree with TRBD2. The CDR3 covers 15 residues. The trim removed 2 bases at V and 1 base at J, leaving 1 base unmatched. Germline lookup yields CDR1 KGHSH and CDR2 LQKENI. Variable domain in full (rest from reference TRBV18 and TRBJ2-1): NAGVMQNPRHLVRRRGQEARLRCSPMKGHSHVYWYRQLPEEGLKFMVYLQKENIIDESGMPKERFSAEFPKEGPSILRIQQVVRGDSAAYFCASSPLAGSYNEQFFGPGTRLTVL.

The genes are TRBV21-1 and TRBJ2-7; no DNA check was done on the table's D call, TRBD2. TRBV21-1 is listed as a pseudogene. CDR3 length: 14 amino acids. CDR3 residues: CASKGLALDHEQYF. Here the CDR3 DNA reads TGTGCCAGCAAGGGTCTAGCGTTAGACCACGAGCAGTACTTC.

This clonotype showed up many times. This rearrangement joins TRBV29-1 to TRBJ2-1; 8 positions match TRBD2. With V trimmed by 2 bases and J by 1 base, 1 base remained unmatched. Germline lookup yields CDR1 SQVTM and CDR2 ANQGSEA. The CDR3 extends over 14 amino acids. The DNA for the CDR3 is TGCAGCGTTGAAAGCGGGAGATCCTACAATGAGCAGTTCTTC. Protein sequence: CSVESGRSYNEQFF.

V gene TRBV20-1 combines with J gene TRBJ2-5; no clear D. The CDR3 totals 12 residues. Germline V CDR1 and CDR2: DFQATT, SNEGSKA (reference sequence). The V end was cut by 3 bases, the J end by 5 bases, with 10 bases between. The CDR3 region is CSASGRVETQYF. The CDR3 bases are TGCAGTGCTAGTGGACGAGTGGAGACCCAGTACTTC.

This clonotype turned up a few times. The chain has TRBV4-2 and TRBJ2-4, with 7 positions matching TRBD1. V lost 4 bases to trimming and J lost 0 bases; unmatched junction nucleotides: 3. CDR1 is LGHNA and CDR2 is YNFKEQ in the germline V gene. The CDR3 runs 15 residues. CDR3 nucleotides: TGTGCCAGCAGCCCCGGGACAGTAGCCAAAAACATTCAGTACTTC. This encodes CASSPGTVAKNIQYF.

The chain joins TRBV20-1 to TRBJ1-3; D unresolved. Germline V gene lookup returns CDR1 DFQATT and CDR2 SNEGSKA (reference sequence). V dropped 6 bases and J dropped 0 bases, with 12 bases sitting between them. This CDR3 is 14 amino acids long. The CDR3: CSALEPLSGNTIYF. The CDR3 nucleotides read TGCAGTGCATTAGAGCCCCTCTCTGGAAACACCATATATTTT.

This clonotype occurred many times. The chain has TRBV12-3 or TRBV12-4 and TRBJ2-1; the D gene could be TRBD1 or TRBD2 (5 bases each). Deletions cut 0 bases from V and 11 bases from J, with 20 bases between. The CDR3 runs to 16 residues. CDR3 in DNA: TGTGCCAGCAGTTTAGCACGAAGGGACCCAACCATCCAGCAGTTCTTC. This gives the protein CASSLARRDPTIQQFF.

The CDR3 region has the DNA TGTGCCAGCAGCTCAGGGGACTACAACATCGAGCAGTACTTC. It yields the protein CASSSGDYNIEQYF. The chain joins TRBV7-9 to TRBJ2-7; weak D call: TRBD2 (7 bases). V shed 4 bases and J shed 6 bases, with 16 bases lying between them. This CDR3 is 14 amino acids long. Germline lookup yields CDR1 SEHNR and CDR2 FQNEAQ (reference sequence). Based on the CDR3 plus reference TRBV7-9 and TRBJ2-7, the full variable domain is DTGVSQNPRHKITKRGQNVTFRCDPISEHNRLYWYRQTLGQGPEFLTYFQNEAQLEKSRLLSDRFSAERPKGSFSTLEIQRTEQGDSAMYLCASSSGDYNIEQYFGPGTRLTVT.

The chain joins TRBV4-2 to TRBJ2-2; D is undetermined. CDR1 LGHNA and CDR2 YNFKEQ come from the germline V gene. Trimming cost V 4 bases and J 0 bases, with 21 bases left between them. There are 19 residues in the CDR3. Here the CDR3 DNA reads TGTGCCAGCAGCCCGGAATGGACGGGCCGTTACGCGAACACCGGGGAGCTGTTTTTT. Amino acid sequence: CASSPEWTGRYANTGELFF.

This clonotype was counted at least ten times. CDR3 DNA: TGCAGTGCTAGAATCCAAGAGACCCAGTACTTC. Translated, it gives CSARIQETQYF. The chain employs TRBV20-1 and TRBJ2-5; no firm D call. The germline V gene has CDR1 DFQATT and CDR2 SNEGSKA (reference sequence). The CDR3 sequence is 11 residues long. Trimming stripped 2 bases from V and 1 base from J, with 2 bases between.

This clonotype was seen repeatedly, ten times or more. This chain links TRBV12-3 or TRBV12-4 with TRBJ1-5; D is possibly TRBD1 (6 bases). The CDR3 extends over 16 amino acids. Trimming cost V 6 bases and J 1 base, with 16 bases left between them. In DNA, the CDR3 is TGTGCCAGCAGCTCCTCAGGGGTCGGGAGCAATCAGCCCCAGCATTTT. Translating gives CASSSSGVGSNQPQHF.

This clonotype was seen only a few times. V and J are TRBV12-3 or TRBV12-4 and TRBJ1-2, with D maybe TRBD1 (5 bases). Trimming left V 4 bases short and J 13 bases short, with 13 bases between. This CDR3 is 11 amino acids long. This chain's CDR3 is CASSSWGGSTF. CDR3 sequence (DNA): TGTGCCAGCAGTTCTTGGGGGGGGTCCACCTTC.

Many counts were recorded for this clonotype. The chain has TRBV4-1 and TRBJ1-3; possibly TRBD1 for D (6 bases). This CDR3 is 18 amino acids long. Germline V gene sequence: CDR1 MGHRA, CDR2 YSYEKL. V lost 4 bases to trimming and J lost 0 bases, with 19 bases between them. Here the CDR3 reads CASSPRDTTHYSGNTIYF. The CDR3 nucleotides are TGCGCCAGCAGCCCCCGGGACACAACTCATTACTCTGGAAACACCATATATTTT.